The T cell receptor (beta chain) described here comes from a study of cytomegalovirus exposure and HLA in healthy donors. Background on the study: In an early release, HLA-typed donors contributed some 80 million unique TCR sequences.

V was cut by 0 bases and J by 1 base, with 7 bases left in between. Looked up from germline, CDR1 is SGDLS and CDR2 is YYNGEE. The CDR3 totals 14 residues. General observations from the study: The authors confirmed in vitro that a few CMV-associated chains were specific for CMV antigens. One variant, a missense change in DCLRE1C, was linked in a later analysis to TCR beta V- and J-gene trimming.

Both 60 Vbeta primers and 13 Jbeta primers went into the PCR. Profiled with immunoSEQ multiplex PCR; TCRdb holds only in-frame clones, not every one. The sample has 100,000 to 150,000 clones; about 74% are singletons. To note about this clone: Antigen specificity is unknown.

The specimen was PBMCs. V usage is TRBV9 and J usage is TRBJ2-5; no definite D call. The TCR was taken from a woman aged 45-60 years in good health and CMV-seropositive. This CDR3 reads CASSVGGSQETQYF. The CDR3 DNA sequence: TGTGCCAGCAGCGTAGGTGGCAGCCAAGAGACCCAGTACTTC.